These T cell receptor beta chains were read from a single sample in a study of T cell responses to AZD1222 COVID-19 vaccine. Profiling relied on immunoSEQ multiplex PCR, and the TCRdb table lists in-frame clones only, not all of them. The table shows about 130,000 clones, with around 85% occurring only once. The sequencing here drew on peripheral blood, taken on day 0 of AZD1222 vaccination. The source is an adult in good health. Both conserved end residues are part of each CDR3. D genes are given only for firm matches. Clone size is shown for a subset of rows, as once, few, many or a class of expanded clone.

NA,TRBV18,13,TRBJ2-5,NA,TGTGCCAGCTCACCAACCGGGGAGGAGACCCAGTACTTC,CASSPTGEETQYF
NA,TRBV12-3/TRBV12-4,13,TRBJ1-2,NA,TGTGCCAGCAGTTCCGGGGGTGGGGATGGCTACACCTTC,CASSSGGGDGYTF
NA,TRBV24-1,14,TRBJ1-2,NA,TGTGCCACCAGTGGGGGTTCGGGGGTGAGTGGCTACACCTTC,CATSGGSGVSGYTF
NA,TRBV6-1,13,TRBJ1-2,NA,TGTGCCAGCAGTTCCCCCGGAGGGAATGGCTACACCTTC,CASSSPGGNGYTF
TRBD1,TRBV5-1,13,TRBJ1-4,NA,TGCGCCAGCTCGACAGGGGCCAATGAAAAACTGTTTTTT,CASSTGANEKLFF
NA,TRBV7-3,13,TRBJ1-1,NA,TGTGCCAGCAGCTTGTCCGTGAACACTGAAGCTTTCTTT,CASSLSVNTEAFF
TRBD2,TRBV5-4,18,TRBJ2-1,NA,TGTGCCAGCAGCTTGGCTGACAGCAGACTAGCCTCCTACAATGAGCAGTTCTTC,CASSLADSRLASYNEQFF
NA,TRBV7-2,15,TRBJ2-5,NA,TGTGCCAGCAGCCTAGACCCGGGGGACCAAGAGACCCAGTACTTC,CASSLDPGDQETQYF
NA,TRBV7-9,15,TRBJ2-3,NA,TGTGCCAGCAGCTTGAGGGGAGGAAGCACAGATACGCAGTATTTT,CASSLRGGSTDTQYF
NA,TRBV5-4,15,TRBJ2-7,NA,TGTGCCAGCAGCTTGTGGACGGGAATAAACTACGAGCAGTACTTC,CASSLWTGINYEQYF
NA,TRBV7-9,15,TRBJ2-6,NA,TGTGCCAGCAGCTTCACTAGGACCGGGGCCAACGTCCTGACTTTC,CASSFTRTGANVLTF
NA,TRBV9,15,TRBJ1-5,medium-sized,TGTGCCAGCAGCGTAGAACGGCGGGGCAATCAGCCCCAGCATTTT,CASSVERRGNQPQHF
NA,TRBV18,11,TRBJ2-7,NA,TGTGCCAGCTCACCGGATTACGAGCAGTACTTC,CASSPDYEQYF
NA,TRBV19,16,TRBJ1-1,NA,TGTGCCAGTAGTATCCGTACAGATGTATTGAACACTGAAGCTTTCTTT,CASSIRTDVLNTEAFF
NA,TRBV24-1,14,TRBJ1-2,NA,TGTGCCACCAGTGACCCGGGACGAAACTATGGCTACACCTTC,CATSDPGRNYGYTF
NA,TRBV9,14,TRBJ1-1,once,TGTGCCAGCAGCCCAGGGCGCATGAACACTGAAGCTTTCTTT,CASSPGRMNTEAFF
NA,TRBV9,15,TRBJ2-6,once,TGTGCCAGCAGCGTAGACGGGCGGGTGGCCAACGTCCTGACTTTC,CASSVDGRVANVLTF
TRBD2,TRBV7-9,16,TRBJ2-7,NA,TGTGCCAGCAGCTTAGGATGGGCGGGAGGGCCTCACGAGCAGTACTTC,CASSLGWAGGPHEQYF
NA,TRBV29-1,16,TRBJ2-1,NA,TGCAGCGTTGTTAGGAGACAGTCCTCCGCCTACAATGAGCAGTTCTTC,CSVVRRQSSAYNEQFF
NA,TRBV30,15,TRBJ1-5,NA,TGTGCCTGGAAGGGGGATCACCTTAGCAATCAGCCCCAGCATTTT,CAWKGDHLSNQPQHF
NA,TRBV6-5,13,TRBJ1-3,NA,TGTGCCAGCGAGGTCAACTCTGGAAACACCATATATTTT,CASEVNSGNTIYF
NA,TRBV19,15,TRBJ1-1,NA,TGTGCCAGTATGGGTCTCGAGGCGGCGAGGGATGAAGCTTTCTTT,CASMGLEAARDEAFF
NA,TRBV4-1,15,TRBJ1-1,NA,TGCGCCAGCAGCCAAGCGGGTAGGGGCGCGGGTGAAGCTTTCTTT,CASSQAGRGAGEAFF